The 10 T cell receptor beta chains reported below all come from one sample, sequenced in a study of blood T cell repertoires in COVID-19. The method was immunoSEQ multiplex PCR; TCRdb's version includes in-frame clones alone and lacks a portion of them. The sample consists of some 150,000 clones, around four fifths of them appearing once. Sequenced material: peripheral blood. The receptors come from a man aged 35-49 years who had recovered from COVID-19.

This sequence joins TRBV7-2 and TRBJ1-2; 8 positions agree with TRBD1. The CDR3 extends over 14 amino acids. J gave up 6 bases and V 2 bases, and 5 bases lay outside the gene matches. The V gene's germline CDR1 is SGHTA and CDR2 FQGNSA. The CDR3 DNA follows: TGTGCCAGCAGCTTAACGGGACAGGCTAATGGCTACACCTTC. It translates to CASSLTGQANGYTF.

V gene TRBV6-1 combines with J gene TRBJ1-5; 9 bases match TRBD1. CDR3 size: 14 residues. The J segment lost 7 bases and the V segment lost 0 bases, leaving 1 base of the junction unmatched. The germline gives CDR1 MNHNS, CDR2 SASEGT. In nucleotides, the CDR3 is TGTGCCAGCAGTGAAGCACAGGGGGCGCAGCCCCAGCATTTT. This translates into CASSEAQGAQPQHF.

This clone was seen just once. The chain joins TRBV28 to TRBJ2-1; D not resolved. CDR3 length equals 15 residues. Germline CDR1 MDHEN, CDR2 SYDVKM. V dropped 2 bases and J dropped 0 bases, with 8 bases sitting between them. CDR3 sequence reads: CASSLTAVSYNEQFF. The CDR3 nucleotides are TGTGCCAGCAGTTTAACCGCGGTCTCCTACAATGAGCAGTTCTTC.

This clone appeared once. This chain connects TRBV7-2 to TRBJ1-2; a weak D match, TRBD1 (5 bases). The CDR3 runs to 14 residues. V lost 5 bases to trimming and J lost 6 bases, with 16 bases between them. The germline gives CDR1 SGHTA, CDR2 FQGNSA. CDR3 bases: TGTGCCAGCAGCGTCTCCGGGACTACTAATGGCTACACCTTC. Protein product: CASSVSGTTNGYTF.

This chain links TRBV10-3 with TRBJ2-7; 8 bases align to TRBD2. The V and J ends lost 2 bases and 2 bases, in that order; junction bases with no gene match: 2. The CDR3 runs 14 residues. Germline V lookup: CDR1 ENHRY, CDR2 SYGVKD. CDR3 nucleotides: TGTGCCATCAGTGAGACTAGCGGACCCTACGAGCAGTACTTC. As protein: CAISETSGPYEQYF.

About this clone itself: Other DNA variants within this sample encode the same CDR3. This rearrangement joins TRBV6-5 to TRBJ1-1; D unresolved. Per the germline V gene, CDR1 is MNHEY and CDR2 is SVGAGI. There are 13 residues in the CDR3. Trimming shortened V by 0 bases and J by 1 base, and 3 bases separated the two germline ends. CDR3 DNA: TGTGCCAGCAGTTACTCGCGGAACACTGAAGCTTTCTTT. Translation gives CASSYSRNTEAFF.

This clone was observed once. The chain has TRBV6-6 and TRBJ1-1; D gene ambiguous. With 7 bases removed from V and 4 bases from J, the gap between germline ends came to 16 bases. This CDR3 spans 14 amino acids. CDR1 MNHNY and CDR2 SVGAGI come from the germline V gene (reference sequence). The CDR3 DNA reads TGTGCCAGCACCAAGGAGGGTTTAAGCACTGAAGCTTTCTTT. Protein sequence: CASTKEGLSTEAFF.

About this clone itself: The junction shows a germline mismatch at one end, possibly a read error. The chain couples TRBV7-9 to TRBJ1-4, with TRBD1 matching 7 bases. CDR3 length equals 15 residues. Germline values: CDR1 SEHNR, CDR2 FQNEAQ (reference sequence). In DNA, the CDR3 is TGTGCCAGCAGTTTAGACGGGACAGCGAATGAAAAACTGTTTTTT. Translated, it gives CASSLDGTANEKLFF. Drawing the rest from reference TRBV7-9 and TRBJ1-4, the complete variable domain is DTGVSQNPRHKITKRGQNVTFRCDPISEHNRLYWYRQTLGQGPEFLTYFQNEAQLEKSRLLSDRFSAERPKGSFSTLEIQRTEQGDSAMYLCASSLDGTANEKLFFGSGTQLSVL.

The chain links TRBV28 to TRBJ2-7; a possible D gene is TRBD1 (5 bases). In germline, CDR1 is MDHEN, CDR2 SYDVKM. V dropped 5 bases and J dropped 7 bases, with 21 bases sitting between them. This CDR3 contains 15 residues. CDR3 sequence reads: CASSLASGPLKEQYF. For the CDR3, the DNA is TGTGCCAGCAGTCTGGCCTCAGGGCCGTTGAAAGAGCAGTACTTC.

The rearrangement joins TRBV9 to TRBJ1-6, with D unresolved. This CDR3 is built from 14 residues. The V gene lost 1 base and the J gene lost 7 bases, with 9 bases spanning the gap. CDR1 and CDR2 (germline): SGDLS, YYNGEE. The CDR3 reads CASSVRGSNSPLHF. CDR3 nucleotide sequence: TGTGCCAGCAGCGTACGGGGTTCCAATTCACCCCTCCACTTT.